A single sample gave rise to the 15 T cell receptor beta chains below, sequenced in a study of blood T cell repertoires in COVID-19 (TCRdb year 2020). The library was generated by the immunoSEQ multiplex PCR assay. The clones in this table, taken by TCRdb from immuneACCESS, are in-frame only. Not every clone is retained; where verified, under half of the shortfall comes from an unresolved V gene, and the cause of the rest is unknown. The sample has 200,000 to 300,000 clones on record, less than 90% of them singletons. Together, the top ten hold less than 5% of the sample. Source material: peripheral blood. All receptors come from a man in his sixties with acute or convalescent COVID-19.

The rearrangement links TRBV5-4 to TRBJ2-1, with TRBD2 matching over 11 bases. The ends lost 1 base at V and 7 bases at J; junction bases unmatched: 10. Per the germline V gene, CDR1 is SGHNT and CDR2 is YYREEE (reference sequence). The CDR3 is 17 residues long. The CDR3 loop is CASSLRFWGLAENEQFF. In DNA, the CDR3 is TGTGCCAGCAGCTTGCGGTTTTGGGGACTAGCGGAAAATGAGCAGTTCTTC. Full variable domain (outside the CDR3, taken from reference TRBV5-4 and TRBJ2-1): ETGVTQSPTHLIKTRGQQVTLRCSSQSGHNTVSWYQQALGQGPQFIFQYYREEENGRGNFPPRFSGLQFPNYSSELNVNALELDDSALYLCASSLRFWGLAENEQFFGPGTRLTVL.

This clone appeared a single time. J is TRBJ2-5 and V is TRBV3-1 (or the pseudogene TRBV3-2), with D perhaps TRBD2 (6 bases). In germline, CDR1 is LGHDT, CDR2 YNNKEL (reference sequence). Trimming left V 1 base short and J 0 bases short, with 6 bases between. The CDR3 contains 14 residues. This CDR3 reads CASSQGTNQETQYF. In nucleotides, the CDR3 is TGTGCCAGCAGCCAAGGGACTAACCAAGAGACCCAGTACTTC.

The rearrangement uses TRBV19 and TRBJ2-1, with D perhaps matching TRBD1 (5 bases). Germline V gene lookup returns CDR1 LNHDA and CDR2 SQIVND (reference sequence). Trimming shortened V by 1 base and J by 7 bases, and 11 bases separated the two germline ends. The CDR3 is 14 residues long. The CDR3 spells CASSIGRVVNEQFF. The CDR3 DNA is TGTGCCAGTAGTATAGGCAGGGTTGTTAATGAGCAGTTCTTC.

The chain employs TRBV18 and TRBJ2-3; TRBD2 might be the D (5 bases). V lost 3 bases and J 0 bases, leaving 10 bases between the germline ends. Germline V gene sequence: CDR1 KGHSH, CDR2 LQKENI. The CDR3 runs 15 residues. The DNA for the CDR3 is TGTGCCAGCTCACCGGCGCTAGCTAGCACAGATACGCAGTATTTT. The encoded protein is CASSPALASTDTQYF.

The chain links TRBV2 to TRBJ2-3, with 15 nucleotides matching TRBD2. V was pared by 9 bases and J by 9 bases, with 7 bases of the junction left unmatched. Germline V CDR1 and CDR2: SNHLY, FYNNEI. The CDR3 has 14 amino acids. As DNA, the CDR3 is TGTGCCAGACGGACTAGCGGGGGGGCCGAAACGCAGTATTTT. Its protein is CARRTSGGAETQYF.

The gene calls are TRBV5-4 and TRBJ2-7, with 8 bases matching TRBD2. This CDR3 has 14 residues. J gave up 3 bases and V 5 bases, and 7 bases lay outside the gene matches. Germline CDR1 SGHNT, CDR2 YYREEE (reference sequence). The CDR3 spells CASRSTLADYEQYF. The CDR3 DNA reads TGTGCCAGCAGGTCAACACTAGCGGACTACGAGCAGTACTTC.

CDR3: CASSLRAGATNEKLFF. The CDR3 DNA reads as TGTGCCAGCAGCTTGAGGGCGGGGGCTACTAATGAAAAACTGTTTTTT. The chain uses TRBV5-6 and TRBJ1-4; D possibly corresponds to TRBD1 (6 bases). The CDR3 is 16 amino acids. Germline V gives CDR1 SGHDT, CDR2 YYEEEE. V was pared by 1 base and J by 2 bases, with 12 bases between.

This clone came up a few times. The J gene is TRBJ1-3, the V gene TRBV14, with D unresolved. Germline loops: CDR1 SGHDN, CDR2 FVKESK. CDR3 length: 18 residues. V was clipped by 1 base and J by 0 bases, with 16 bases between them. The CDR3 region is CASSQVSSYPGSGNTIYF. CDR3 sequence (DNA): TGTGCCAGCAGCCAAGTGAGTTCCTACCCAGGCTCTGGAAACACCATATATTTT.

The chain carries TRBV7-9 and TRBJ1-5, with 11 bases lining up with TRBD1. The trim removed 1 base at V and 2 bases at J, leaving 7 bases unmatched. Per the germline V gene, CDR1 is SEHNR and CDR2 is FQNEAQ (reference sequence). The CDR3 loop spans 18 amino acids. This chain's CDR3 is CASSLVWTGGRGNQPQHF. The DNA of the CDR3 is TGTGCCAGCAGCTTAGTGTGGACAGGGGGCCGTGGCAATCAGCCCCAGCATTTT.

The V gene is TRBV7-3, the J gene TRBJ2-1; D is possibly TRBD1 (6 bases). CDR3 length: 13 amino acids. Germline V gene lookup returns CDR1 SGHTA and CDR2 FQGTGA. V was cut by 2 bases and J by 8 bases, with 10 bases left in between. This chain's CDR3 is CASSLFRQDEQFF. The CDR3 DNA sequence: TGTGCCAGCAGCTTATTTCGACAGGATGAGCAGTTCTTC.

Note on this clone: The same CDR3 also results from other DNA sequences found in this sample. The V call is TRBV11-3, the J call TRBJ2-1, with D uncertain. Between the trimmed V and J ends, which lost 2 bases and 7 bases, there was a span of 9 bases. The CDR3 is 13 residues long. Germline-derived CDR1 and CDR2 are SGHNT and YENEEA. Written as DNA, the CDR3 is TGTGCCAGCAGCTTAAACTTAGAGAATGAGCAGTTCTTC. Translated, it gives CASSLNLENEQFF.

This clone was counted a few times. V and J are TRBV5-4 and TRBJ2-7; 7 nucleotides align to TRBD1. Trimming took 9 bases from V and 0 from J; bases not matched to a gene: 12. Germline CDR1 is SGHNT and CDR2 is YYREEE (reference sequence). The CDR3 has 15 amino acids. The CDR3 DNA sequence: TGTGCCATGCACCCTAGGGACAGCCTCTCCTACGAGCAGTACTTC. Its translation: CAMHPRDSLSYEQYF. Looking up the rest from reference TRBV5-4 and TRBJ2-7 gives the full variable domain: ETGVTQSPTHLIKTRGQQVTLRCSSQSGHNTVSWYQQALGQGPQFIFQYYREEENGRGNFPPRFSGLQFPNYSSELNVNALELDDSALYLCAMHPRDSLSYEQYFGPGTRLTVT.

The chain links TRBV4-1 to TRBJ2-5; the D gene is possibly TRBD2 (5 bases). Germline V gene data show CDR1 as MGHRA and CDR2 as YSYEKL. The CDR3 runs to 18 residues. The V end was cut by 4 bases, the J end by 5 bases, with 26 bases between. This CDR3 reads CASSPQPPGSPGGETQYF. CDR3 coding DNA: TGCGCCAGCAGCCCACAACCACCGGGCTCTCCCGGCGGGGAGACCCAGTACTTC.

The sample holds one count of this clone. The CDR3 DNA reads as TGTGCCAGCAGTTTACCACAGGGGAGCTCTGGAAACACCATATATTTT. This encodes CASSLPQGSSGNTIYF. The V and J genes are TRBV28 and TRBJ1-3; TRBD1 agrees at 7 bases. The length of the CDR3 is 16 residues. Germline values: CDR1 MDHEN, CDR2 SYDVKM. The V segment lost 2 bases and the J segment 0 bases; nucleotides outside the gene matches: 4.

The rearrangement joins TRBV5-1 to TRBJ2-1, with a tentative D call TRBD2 (5 bases). The CDR3 totals 16 residues. Germline CDR1 reads SGHRS; CDR2 reads YFSETQ. V was cut by 0 bases and J by 2 bases, with 12 bases left in between. CDR3 sequence: CASSLGTVSAYNEQFF. The CDR3 DNA follows: TGCGCCAGCAGCTTGGGGACTGTATCCGCCTACAATGAGCAGTTCTTC.